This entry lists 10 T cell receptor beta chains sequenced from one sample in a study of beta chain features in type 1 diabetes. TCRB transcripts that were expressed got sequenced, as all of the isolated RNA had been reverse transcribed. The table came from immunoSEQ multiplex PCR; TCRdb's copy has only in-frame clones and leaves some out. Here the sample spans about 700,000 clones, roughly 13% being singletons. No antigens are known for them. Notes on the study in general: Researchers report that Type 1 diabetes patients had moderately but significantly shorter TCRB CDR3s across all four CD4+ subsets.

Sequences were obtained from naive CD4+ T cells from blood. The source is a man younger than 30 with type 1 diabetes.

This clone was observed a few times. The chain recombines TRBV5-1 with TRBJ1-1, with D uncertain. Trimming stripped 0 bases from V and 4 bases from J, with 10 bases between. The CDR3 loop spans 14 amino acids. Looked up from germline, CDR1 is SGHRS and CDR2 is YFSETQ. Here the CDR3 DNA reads TGCGCCAGCAGCTTGGGACAAGCCCTCACTGAAGCTTTCTTT. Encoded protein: CASSLGQALTEAFF.

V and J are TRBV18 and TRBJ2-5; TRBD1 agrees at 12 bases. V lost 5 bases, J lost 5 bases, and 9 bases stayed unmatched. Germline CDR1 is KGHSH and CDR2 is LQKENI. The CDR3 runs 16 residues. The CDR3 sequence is CASSTTGTGGTETQYF. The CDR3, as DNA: TGTGCCAGCTCAACAACCGGGACAGGGGGCACGGAGACCCAGTACTTC. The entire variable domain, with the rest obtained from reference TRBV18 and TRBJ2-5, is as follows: NAGVMQNPRHLVRRRGQEARLRCSPMKGHSHVYWYRQLPEEGLKFMVYLQKENIIDESGMPKERFSAEFPKEGPSILRIQQVVRGDSAAYFCASSTTGTGGTETQYFGPGTRLLVL.

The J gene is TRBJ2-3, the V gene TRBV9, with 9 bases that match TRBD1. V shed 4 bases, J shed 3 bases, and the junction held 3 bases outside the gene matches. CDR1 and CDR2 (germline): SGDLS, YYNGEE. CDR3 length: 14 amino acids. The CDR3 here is CASSQGQGTDTQYF. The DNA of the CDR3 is TGTGCCAGCAGCCAAGGACAGGGGACAGATACGCAGTATTTT.

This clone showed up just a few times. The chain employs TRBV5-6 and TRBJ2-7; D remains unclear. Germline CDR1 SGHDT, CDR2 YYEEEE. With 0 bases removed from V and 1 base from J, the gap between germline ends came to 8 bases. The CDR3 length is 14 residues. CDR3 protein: CASSLGQRSYEQYF. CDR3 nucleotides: TGTGCCAGCAGCTTGGGGCAGAGATCCTACGAGCAGTACTTC.

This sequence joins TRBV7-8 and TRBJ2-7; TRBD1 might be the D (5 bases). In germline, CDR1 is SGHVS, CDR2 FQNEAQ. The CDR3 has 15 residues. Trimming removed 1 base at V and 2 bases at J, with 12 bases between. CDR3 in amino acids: CASSLDPGPAYEQYF. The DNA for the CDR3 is TGTGCCAGCAGCTTAGATCCAGGGCCAGCCTACGAGCAGTACTTC.

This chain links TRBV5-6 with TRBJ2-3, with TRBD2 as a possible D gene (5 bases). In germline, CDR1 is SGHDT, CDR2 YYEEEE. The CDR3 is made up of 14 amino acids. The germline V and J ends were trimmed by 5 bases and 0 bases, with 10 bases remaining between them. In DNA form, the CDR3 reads TGTGCCAGCAGTCGGACTTCTAGCACAGATACGCAGTATTTT. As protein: CASSRTSSTDTQYF.

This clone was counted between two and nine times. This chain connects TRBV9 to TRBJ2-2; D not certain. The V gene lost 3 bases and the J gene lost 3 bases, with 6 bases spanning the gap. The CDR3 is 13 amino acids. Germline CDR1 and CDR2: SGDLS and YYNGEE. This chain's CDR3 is CASSATDTGELFF. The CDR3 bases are TGTGCCAGCAGCGCCACGGACACCGGGGAGCTGTTTTTT.

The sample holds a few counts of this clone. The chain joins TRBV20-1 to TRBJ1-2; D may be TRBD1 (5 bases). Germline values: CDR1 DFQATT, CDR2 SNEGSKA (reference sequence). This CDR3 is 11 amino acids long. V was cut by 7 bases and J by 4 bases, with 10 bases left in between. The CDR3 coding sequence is TGCAGTGTCCCCGGGACCTATGGCTACACCTTC. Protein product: CSVPGTYGYTF.

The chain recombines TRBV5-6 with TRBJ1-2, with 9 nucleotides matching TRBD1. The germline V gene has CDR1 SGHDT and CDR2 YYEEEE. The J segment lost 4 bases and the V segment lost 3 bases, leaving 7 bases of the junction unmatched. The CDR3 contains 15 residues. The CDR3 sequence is CASSSEWTGAYGYTF. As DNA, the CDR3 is TGTGCCAGCAGCTCAGAGTGGACAGGGGCCTATGGCTACACCTTC. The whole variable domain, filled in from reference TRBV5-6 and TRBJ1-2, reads DAGVTQSPTHLIKTRGQQVTLRCSPKSGHDTVSWYQQALGQGPQFIFQYYEEEERQRGNFPDRFSGHQFPNYSSELNVNALLLGDSALYLCASSSEWTGAYGYTFGSGTRLTVV.

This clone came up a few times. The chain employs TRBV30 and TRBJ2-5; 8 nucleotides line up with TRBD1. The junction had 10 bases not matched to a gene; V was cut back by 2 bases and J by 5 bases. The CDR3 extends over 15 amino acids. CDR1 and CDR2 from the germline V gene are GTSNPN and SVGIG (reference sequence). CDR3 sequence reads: CAWSTTGTGQETQYF. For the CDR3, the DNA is TGTGCCTGGAGTACAACTGGGACAGGCCAGGAGACCCAGTACTTC.